These T cell receptor beta chains were read from a single sample in a study of metastatic and nonmetastatic thyroid tumors. Using MiXCR, TCRdb reanalyzed the PCR reads. The sample has approximately 20,000 clones; over 9% are singletons. The specimen sequenced was blood. The receptor set was obtained from a male donor with papillary thyroid cancer or a benign thyroid nodule (not recorded which). Some clones in this sample may be carry-over from other donors' samples. CDR3s include the opening cysteine and the closing phenylalanine or tryptophan. D genes are given only for firm matches. Not all rows give a size; the values are once, few, many and, for expanded clones, a class.

D gene: NA
V gene: TRBV2
clone size: many
J gene: TRBJ1-1
CDR3 DNA: TGTGCCAGCAGCCCCGACGCTGAAGCTTTCTTT
CDR3 protein: CASSPDAEAFF

D gene: TRBD1
V gene: TRBV7-2
clone size: NA
J gene: TRBJ1-2
CDR3 DNA: TGTGCCAGCACCAAACCCCAGGGGGACGGTGGCTACACCTTC
CDR3 protein: CASTKPQGDGGYTF

D gene: NA
V gene: TRBV19
clone size: many
J gene: TRBJ2-7
CDR3 DNA: TGTGCCAGTAGTAGTGGGGCAGGAGACTACGAGCAGTACTTC
CDR3 protein: CASSSGAGDYEQYF

D gene: NA
V gene: TRBV6-1
clone size: few
J gene: TRBJ2-3
CDR3 DNA: TGTGCCAGCAGCCTCAGGGGTTTTCGCACAGATACGCAGTATTTT
CDR3 protein: CASSLRGFRTDTQYF

D gene: NA
V gene: TRBV28
clone size: few
J gene: TRBJ2-1
CDR3 DNA: TGTGCCAGCAGCCCGAGGGACCTTTGGGGAGAGAGCTCCTACAATGAGCAGTTCTTC
CDR3 protein: CASSPRDLWGESSYNEQFF

D gene: NA
V gene: TRBV5-1
clone size: many
J gene: TRBJ1-4
CDR3 DNA: TGCGCCAGCAGACAACAGGGCCCCGCAACTAATGAAAAACTGTTTTTT
CDR3 protein: CASRQQGPATNEKLFF

D gene: NA
V gene: TRBV14
clone size: many
J gene: TRBJ1-6
CDR3 DNA: TGTGCCAGCAGCCTCGGAGTTTCACCCCTCCACTTT
CDR3 protein: CASSLGVSPLHF

D gene: TRBD2
V gene: TRBV11-2
clone size: many
J gene: TRBJ2-7
CDR3 DNA: TGTGCCAGCAGCTTAGTTGCTAGCGGGACGACCTACGAGCAGTACTTC
CDR3 protein: CASSLVASGTTYEQYF

D gene: NA
V gene: TRBV7-3
clone size: many
J gene: TRBJ2-1
CDR3 DNA: TGTGCCAGCAGCCCCTCGGGACGTGACAATGAGCAGTTCTTC
CDR3 protein: CASSPSGRDNEQFF

D gene: TRBD2
V gene: TRBV5-4
clone size: many
J gene: TRBJ2-5
CDR3 DNA: TGTGCCAGCAGCCAGAGGGCTAGCGGCCAAGAGACCCAGTACTTC
CDR3 protein: CASSQRASGQETQYF

D gene: TRBD1
V gene: TRBV5-1
clone size: many
J gene: TRBJ2-4
CDR3 DNA: TGCGCCAGCAGCTCTCCGGGACAGGGGAGCATTCAGTACTTC
CDR3 protein: CASSSPGQGSIQYF

D gene: NA
V gene: TRBV3-1
clone size: many
J gene: TRBJ2-2
CDR3 DNA: TGTGCCAGCAGCCAAGAACAGAGGACCGGGGAGCTGTTTTTT
CDR3 protein: CASSQEQRTGELFF

D gene: TRBD1
V gene: TRBV24-1
clone size: many
J gene: TRBJ2-1
CDR3 DNA: TGTGCCACCAGTGAAAACGGGGACAGGGGGCACAATGAGCAGTTCTTC
CDR3 protein: CATSENGDRGHNEQFF

D gene: TRBD2
V gene: TRBV9
clone size: NA
J gene: TRBJ2-7
CDR3 DNA: TGTGCCAGCAGCGGGTCAGTGGCTAGCGGGGGAAAACCCTACGAGCAGTACTTC
CDR3 protein: CASSGSVASGGKPYEQYF

D gene: TRBD2
V gene: TRBV20-1
clone size: few
J gene: TRBJ2-1
CDR3 DNA: TGCAGTGCTAGACTAGCGGGGGGGGTGCAGTTCTTC
CDR3 protein: CSARLAGGVQFF

D gene: NA
V gene: TRBV12-3/TRBV12-4
clone size: NA
J gene: TRBJ2-5
CDR3 DNA: TGTGCCAGCAGTTTAAAACCTGGGGACCAGTACTTC
CDR3 protein: CASSLKPGDQYF

D gene: NA
V gene: TRBV28
clone size: NA
J gene: TRBJ2-7
CDR3 DNA: TGTGCCAGCACCCATCTCCCTTACAGCAACGAGCAGTACTTC
CDR3 protein: CASTHLPYSNEQYF

D gene: NA
V gene: TRBV7-4
clone size: many
J gene: TRBJ1-5
CDR3 DNA: TGTGCCAGCAGCCAGCTGGGACCGATCAATCAGCCCCAGCATTTT
CDR3 protein: CASSQLGPINQPQHF

D gene: NA
V gene: TRBV5-6
clone size: once
J gene: TRBJ2-3
CDR3 DNA: TGTGCCAGCAGCTTCCCGGGAGTGCGCACAGATACGCAGTATTTT
CDR3 protein: CASSFPGVRTDTQYF

D gene: NA
V gene: TRBV7-9
clone size: many
J gene: TRBJ2-5
CDR3 DNA: TGTGCCAGCAGCTTTGGGCCACCTCGGGACACCAAAGAGACCCAGTACTTC
CDR3 protein: CASSFGPPRDTKETQYF

D gene: NA
V gene: TRBV30
clone size: few
J gene: TRBJ1-5
CDR3 DNA: TGTGCCTGGAGTTGGGGAGGGAGGCAGCCCCAGCATTTT
CDR3 protein: CAWSWGGRQPQHF

D gene: TRBD2
V gene: TRBV5-4
clone size: NA
J gene: TRBJ2-4
CDR3 DNA: TGTGCCGGGGGACTAGCGGACCAAAACATTCAGTACTTC
CDR3 protein: CAGGLADQNIQYF

D gene: NA
V gene: TRBV30
clone size: NA
J gene: TRBJ2-7
CDR3 DNA: TGTGCCTGGATGATGAGCTACGAGCAGTACTTC
CDR3 protein: CAWMMSYEQYF

D gene: TRBD2
V gene: TRBV12-3/TRBV12-4
clone size: NA
J gene: TRBJ2-1
CDR3 DNA: TGTGCCAGCAGTTTAGGGGGCGGGAGGTGGAATGAGCAGTTCTTC
CDR3 protein: CASSLGGGRWNEQFF

D gene: TRBD1
V gene: TRBV5-6
clone size: many
J gene: TRBJ1-4
CDR3 DNA: TGTGCCAGCAGCTTTGGGACAGGTGGAGAGAAACTGTTTTTT
CDR3 protein: CASSFGTGGEKLFF

D gene: TRBD2
V gene: TRBV7-3
clone size: many
J gene: TRBJ2-1
CDR3 DNA: TGTGCCAGCAGCTTAAACCGTAACCCCACTAGCGGACCCTACAATGAGCAGTTCTTC
CDR3 protein: CASSLNRNPTSGPYNEQFF

D gene: TRBD2
V gene: TRBV20-1
clone size: many
J gene: TRBJ2-3
CDR3 DNA: TGCAGTGCTAGCAAACTGGGACTAGCGGGAGGCCGCTGGGGCACAGATACGCAGTATTTT
CDR3 protein: CSASKLGLAGGRWGTDTQYF

D gene: NA
V gene: TRBV12-3/TRBV12-4
clone size: few
J gene: TRBJ1-2
CDR3 DNA: TGTGCCAGCAGCTTTTACCTTAGCGACAGGAGACTTTATGGCTACACCTTC
CDR3 protein: CASSFYLSDRRLYGYTF

D gene: TRBD2
V gene: TRBV12-3/TRBV12-4
clone size: medium-sized
J gene: TRBJ2-1
CDR3 DNA: TGTGCCAGCAGTACGACTAGCACCGGGAATGAGCAGTTCTTC
CDR3 protein: CASSTTSTGNEQFF